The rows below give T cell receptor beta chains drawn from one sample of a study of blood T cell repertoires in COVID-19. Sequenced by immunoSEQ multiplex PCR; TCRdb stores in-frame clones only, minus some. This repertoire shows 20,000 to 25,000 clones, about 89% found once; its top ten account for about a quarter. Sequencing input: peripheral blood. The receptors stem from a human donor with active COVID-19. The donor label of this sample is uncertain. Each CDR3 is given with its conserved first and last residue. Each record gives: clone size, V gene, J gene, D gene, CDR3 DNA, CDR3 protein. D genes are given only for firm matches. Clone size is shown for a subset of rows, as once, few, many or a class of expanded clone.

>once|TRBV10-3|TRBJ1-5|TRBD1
TGTGCCATCGGACCGACAGGGGCGGATCAGCCCCAGCATTTT
CAIGPTGADQPQHF
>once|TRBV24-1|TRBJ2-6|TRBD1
TGTGCCACCAGTGACCCGGGACAGGGTGTCAACGTCCTGACTTTC
CATSDPGQGVNVLTF
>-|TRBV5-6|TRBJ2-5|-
TGTGCCAGCAGCTTGGTAAGGGTTTTAGGGGAAGAGACCCAGTACTTC
CASSLVRVLGEETQYF
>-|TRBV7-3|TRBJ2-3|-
TGTGCCAGCAGCGAGACAGGAACCACAGATACGCAGTATTTT
CASSETGTTDTQYF
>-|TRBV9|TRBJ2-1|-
TGTGCCAGCAGCCCGACTAGTGCTGTCCTCCAGGAGCAGTTCTTC
CASSPTSAVLQEQFF
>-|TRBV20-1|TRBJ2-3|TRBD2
TGCAGTGCTAGTCTAGCGGGAGTCGTAGATACGCAGTATTTT
CSASLAGVVDTQYF
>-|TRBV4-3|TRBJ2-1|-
TGCGCCAGCAGCCGGCAGTCGGGATACAATGAGCAGTTCTTC
CASSRQSGYNEQFF
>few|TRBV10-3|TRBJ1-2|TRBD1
TGTGCCATCAGTGACGAGACAGGGGGTATCAACACCTTC
CAISDETGGINTF
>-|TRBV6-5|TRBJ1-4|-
TGTGCCAGCAGACATCCAGGGCGCGATGAAAAACTGTTTTTT
CASRHPGRDEKLFF
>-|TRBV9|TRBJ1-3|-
TGTGCCAGCAGCGCCTATACGGGCTCTGGAAACACCATATATTTT
CASSAYTGSGNTIYF
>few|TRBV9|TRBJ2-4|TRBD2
TGTGCCAGCAGCGTAGCGGGGGGGACGGGCGGCATTCAGTACTTC
CASSVAGGTGGIQYF
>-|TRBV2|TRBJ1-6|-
TGTGCCAGCAATCGAGGGATTAATTCACCCCTCCACTTT
CASNRGINSPLHF
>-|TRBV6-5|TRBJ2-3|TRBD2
TGTGCCAGCAGCCCACCGGGACTAGGAACAGATACGCAGTATTTT
CASSPPGLGTDTQYF
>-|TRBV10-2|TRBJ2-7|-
TGCGCCAGCGGAGCCGGTGCCATCGAGCAGTACTTC
CASGAGAIEQYF
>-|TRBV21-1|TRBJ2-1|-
TGTGCCAGCAGCGGGAGACGGCGGAACAATGAGCAGTTCTTC
CASSGRRRNNEQFF
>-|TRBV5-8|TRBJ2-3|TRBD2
TGTGCCAGCAGCTCGGGGACTAGCGGGGGACTCACAGATACGCAGTATTTT
CASSSGTSGGLTDTQYF
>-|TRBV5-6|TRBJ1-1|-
TGTGCCAGCAGCTTGGACATACCGAACACTGAAGCTTTCTTT
CASSLDIPNTEAFF
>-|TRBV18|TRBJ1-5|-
TGTGCCAGCTCACCAGTTGATGGAGGCAATCAGCCCCAGCATTTT
CASSPVDGGNQPQHF
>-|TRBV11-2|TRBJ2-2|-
TGTGCCAGCAGGCCCTCGGGGAACACCGGGGAGCTGTTTTTT
CASRPSGNTGELFF
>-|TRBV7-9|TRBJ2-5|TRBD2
TGTGCCAGCAGCTCGACTAGCGGGGGCCAGAGGGAGACCCAGTACTTC
CASSSTSGGQRETQYF
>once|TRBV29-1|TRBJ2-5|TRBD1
TGCAGCGTTGATGGACAGGGGCTCCAAGAGACCCAGTACTTC
CSVDGQGLQETQYF
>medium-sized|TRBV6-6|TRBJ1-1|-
TGTGCCAGCACACCGACAGGACTGAACACTGAAGCTTTCTTT
CASTPTGLNTEAFF
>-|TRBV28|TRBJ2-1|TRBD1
TGTGCCAGCAGCGGACAGGGGATGGGGACTACGCGATACAATGAGCAGTTCTTC
CASSGQGMGTTRYNEQFF
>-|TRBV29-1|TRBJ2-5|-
TGCAGCGTTGATTTAGGGCAACAGGGTCGAACCCAGTACTTC
CSVDLGQQGRTQYF
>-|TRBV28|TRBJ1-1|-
TGTGCCAGCAGTTTGGCTCAGGGGCTAAGAGCTTTCTTT
CASSLAQGLRAFF
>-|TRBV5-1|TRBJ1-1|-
TGCGCCAGCAGCTTTACGGGGTTGAACACTGAAGCTTTCTTT
CASSFTGLNTEAFF
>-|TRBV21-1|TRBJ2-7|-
TGTGCCAGCACCCCAATAAGTGGGACAGGAATGACCTACGAGCAGTACTTC
CASTPISGTGMTYEQYF